These 30 T cell receptor beta chains were sequenced from one sample in a study of regulatory T cells in long-lasting Graves disease (dated by TCRdb to the early 2020s). The time point label here, explained by the study, means: persistent/refractory GD, antithyroid drugs over 5 years with positive TRAb. For both TCR sequencing and RNA sequencing, RNA was extracted from PBMCs in TRIzol. The library was built by means of multiplex PCR. Sequencer: Illumina HiSeq 4000. To build TCR beta libraries, CDR3 regions were amplified by Arm-PCR using iRepertoire HTBI primers. The public sequencing data were trimmed at Q25 with fastp and processed into clonotypes with MiXCR by TCRdb, which kept only in-frame beta chains. Rows with a matching CDR3 protein are joined into one entry that keeps the most common DNA and genes. In all, the sample holds about 470,000 distinct CDR3 sequences, and 20% of those were seen once. Of the sample, about 7.8% is held by the ten largest clones.

The sequencing used peripheral blood mononuclear cells (PBMCs), collected when the disease was refractory, from a patient treated with antithyroid drugs. These receptors originate from a female donor with Graves disease.

The J gene is TRBJ2-7, the V gene TRBV7-8; 7 bases are a match to TRBD1. The better agreement between TRBJ2-1 and the DNA end casts doubt on the J call. This CDR3 is built from 14 residues. CDR1 SGHVS and CDR2 FQNEAQ come from the germline V gene. In DNA form, the CDR3 reads TGTGCCAGCAGCGGACGACAGGGAGACAATGAGCAGTTCTTC. Translation gives CASSGRQGDNEQFF.

In this sample, this clonotype turned up many times. The V call is TRBV2, the J call TRBJ1-2; TRBD1 agrees at 9 bases. Losses at the gene ends were 1 base for V and 3 bases for J; bases not matched to a gene: 0. The CDR3 spans 14 residues. The germline V gene has CDR1 SNHLY and CDR2 FYNNEI. For the CDR3, the DNA is TGTGCCAGCAGTGAAGACAGGGGGCACTATGGCTACACCTTC. This gives the protein CASSEDRGHYGYTF.

This clonotype was observed many times. The V and J genes are TRBV15 and TRBJ2-7; 8 nucleotides match TRBD1. The CDR3 sequence is 15 residues long. Trimming cost V 0 bases and J 11 bases; bases outside gene matches: 12. CDR1 and CDR2 (germline): LNHNV, YYDKDF (reference sequence). The CDR3 loop reads CATSRDRGGTGFEYF. CDR3 coding DNA: TGTGCCACCAGCAGAGATCGCGGCGGGACAGGCTTTGAGTACTTC.

V gene TRBV7-9 combines with J gene TRBJ1-2; TRBD1 matches at 9 bases. CDR1 is SEHNR and CDR2 is FQNEAQ in the germline V gene (reference sequence). The length of the CDR3 is 14 residues. V gave up 8 bases and J gave up 4 bases; unmatched junction bases: 8. The CDR3 DNA reads as TGTGCCAGCCACCCCACAGGGGGCGGCTATGGCTACACCTTC. Translating it yields CASHPTGGGYGYTF.

The rearrangement uses TRBV29-1 and TRBJ1-2; 7 nucleotides align to TRBD1. The trim removed 0 bases at V and 4 bases at J, leaving 5 bases unmatched. CDR1 is SQVTM and CDR2 is ANQGSEA in the germline V gene. This CDR3 comprises 14 residues. The CDR3 DNA reads as TGCAGCGTTGAAGATCGGGACAGCAGCTATGGCTACACCTTC. Its translation: CSVEDRDSSYGYTF.

This clonotype has at least ten counts. The chain carries TRBV28 and TRBJ2-5; no reliable D call. Germline CDR1 is MDHEN and CDR2 is SYDVKM. Trimming took off 7 bases at V and 2 bases at J, with 14 bases between the two ends. The length of the CDR3 is 14 residues. CDR3 DNA sequence: TGTGCCAGCACTATTTCCGGGCGACAAGAGACCCAGTACTTC. Protein: CASTISGRQETQYF.

This clonotype is a singleton in its sample. This chain joins TRBV20-1 and TRBJ1-4; D call uncertain. CDR3 length equals 13 residues. V was shortened by 5 bases and J by 8 bases, with 15 bases between the two germline ends. CDR1 DFQATT and CDR2 SNEGSKA come from the germline V gene (reference sequence). In DNA, the CDR3 is TGCAGTGCTGGTCCCCACCTGGAGGAAAAACTGTTTTTT. It yields the protein CSAGPHLEEKLFF.

By share, this clonotype counts as medium-sized. V gene TRBV28 combines with J gene TRBJ2-7; 10 bases align to TRBD2. V lost 7 bases to trimming and J lost 1 base; unmatched junction nucleotides: 7. The CDR3 contains 15 residues. Germline CDR1 reads MDHEN; CDR2 reads SYDVKM. CDR3 loop: CASKGLADLSYEQYF. DNA for the CDR3: TGTGCCAGCAAAGGACTAGCGGACTTATCCTACGAGCAGTACTTC.

In its sample, this clonotype was seen many times. The rearrangement uses TRBV6-2 or TRBV6-3 and TRBJ2-5; 8 positions match TRBD1. Germline V gives CDR1 MNHEY, CDR2 SVGEGT. Trimming took 6 bases from V and 4 from J; bases not matched to a gene: 10. There are 15 residues in the CDR3. As DNA, the CDR3 is TGTGCCAGCAGCGGCGAACCGGGACAGGCAGAGACCCAGTACTTC. It encodes CASSGEPGQAETQYF.

CDR3 sequence (DNA): TGTGCCAGCAGTTGGGGTTGGGCCACGGGACAGGGGCTGTACGAGCAGTACTTC. It specifies CASSWGWATGQGLYEQYF. V gene TRBV27 combines with J gene TRBJ2-7; 10 nucleotides agree with TRBD1. The CDR3 is 18 amino acids. Germline trimming cut 4 bases from V and 4 bases from J; bases unmatched to any gene: 16. The V gene's germline CDR1 is MNHEY and CDR2 SMNVEV (reference sequence).

This clonotype occurred many times. J is TRBJ2-7 and V is TRBV27; D is unclear. Germline CDR1 and CDR2: MNHEY and SMNVEV (reference sequence). V lost 5 bases to trimming and J lost 2 bases, with 13 bases between them. This CDR3 is built from 14 residues. CDR3 DNA sequence: TGTGCCAGCAGTGTCAGTATTACAACCTACGAGCAGTACTTC. Translation gives CASSVSITTYEQYF.

This clonotype came up a few times. The chain carries TRBV5-1 and TRBJ2-3; D unresolved. The CDR3 length is 15 residues. Germline V CDR1 and CDR2: SGHRS, YFSETQ. The V and J ends lost 0 bases and 0 bases respectively, with 8 bases between them. CDR3 nucleotides: TGCGCCAGCAGCTTGGCCCCAGCTAGCACAGATACGCAGTATTTT. Translating gives CASSLAPASTDTQYF. The full variable domain, with the rest looked up from reference TRBV5-1 and TRBJ2-3, is KAGVTQTPRYLIKTRGQQVTLSCSPISGHRSVSWYQQTPGQGLQFLFEYFSETQRNKGNFPGRFSGRQFSNSRSEMNVSTLELGDSALYLCASSLAPASTDTQYFGPGTRLTVL.

Regarding this clonotype: It may be a read error: a sequence one base away is much more abundant. The rearrangement links TRBV6-2 or TRBV6-3 to TRBJ1-1; 12 bases are a match to TRBD1. CDR1 and CDR2 from the germline V gene are MNHEY and SVGEGT. The CDR3 length is 18 residues. CDR3 sequence reads: CTSSTAIRDRGRRTEAFF. Written as DNA, the CDR3 is TGTACCAGCAGCACCGCCATCCGGGACAGGGGGCGCAGGACTGAAGCTTTCTTT.

In this sample, this clonotype turned up many times. This chain connects TRBV20-1 to TRBJ2-7; TRBD1 matches at 9 bases. The length of the CDR3 is 14 residues. V dropped 6 bases and J dropped 5; count of bases not matched to a gene: 11. Germline values: CDR1 DFQATT, CDR2 SNEGSKA (reference sequence). The CDR3 reads CSAHTGTGLHEQYF. The CDR3 DNA follows: TGCAGTGCACACACCGGGACAGGGTTGCACGAGCAGTACTTC.

CDR3 nucleotide sequence: TGTGCCAGCAGCTTCCCTAGCGGGAGGGCCTACGAGCAGTACTTC. Translated, it gives CASSFPSGRAYEQYF. The chain employs TRBV7-2 and TRBJ2-7; 12 bases align to TRBD2. The J segment lost 2 bases and the V segment lost 3 bases, leaving 2 bases of the junction unmatched. Germline-derived CDR1 and CDR2 are SGHTA and FQGNSA. This CDR3 is 15 amino acids long.

There are many counts of this clonotype. The chain combines TRBV29-1 with TRBJ1-1, with a possible D match to TRBD1 (6 bases). The CDR3 runs 14 residues. CDR1 and CDR2 (germline): SQVTM, ANQGSEA. V shed 4 bases and J shed 10 bases, with 22 bases lying between them. The CDR3 region has the DNA TGCAGCGTTGGCGGCGGGGGCACTTTTCGTGGAGCTTTCTTT. The encoded protein is CSVGGGGTFRGAFF.

The chain combines TRBV5-1 with TRBJ2-7, with TRBD1 matching over 10 bases. The CDR3 consists of 15 residues. Per germline, CDR1 SGHRS and CDR2 YFSETQ. V dropped 4 bases and J dropped 5; count of bases not matched to a gene: 9. In DNA form, the CDR3 reads TGCGCCAGCAGCCAAGACGGGACAGGGGTGGACGAGCAGTACTTC. This gives the protein CASSQDGTGVDEQYF.

This clonotype appeared a few times. V gene TRBV10-3 combines with J gene TRBJ1-1, with TRBD1 identical over 7 bases. Germline lookup yields CDR1 ENHRY and CDR2 SYGVKD. The CDR3 is 14 amino acids. Trimming removed 6 bases from V and 1 base from J; junction bases left unmatched: 5. The CDR3 loop reads CAISPNRGNTEAFF. The CDR3, as DNA: TGTGCCATCAGCCCCAACAGGGGGAACACTGAAGCTTTCTTT.

This clonotype was counted between two and nine times. CDR3 amino acids: CASSPIGDTQYF. For the CDR3, the DNA is TGTGCCAGCAGCCCGATCGGAGATACGCAGTATTTT. The chain employs TRBV12-3 or TRBV12-4 and TRBJ2-3; unclear D gene. Between the trimmed V and J ends, which lost 6 bases and 5 bases, there was a span of 9 bases. This CDR3 comprises 12 residues.

This clonotype was observed many times. CDR3: CASSLFSAKLHYGYTF. The CDR3 nucleotides are TGTGCCAGCAGCTTATTCTCCGCGAAACTTCACTATGGCTACACCTTC. This chain connects TRBV7-9 to TRBJ1-2; D not resolved. Germline V gene data show CDR1 as SEHNR and CDR2 as FQNEAQ (reference sequence). This CDR3 comprises 16 residues. The ends were cut back, 2 bases at V and 3 bases at J, with 16 bases in the middle.

In regard to this clonotype: Since a much larger clone is just one base distant, this may be a read error. V usage is TRBV7-2 and J usage is TRBJ2-7; 7 bases match TRBD2. The CDR3 covers 14 residues. The V segment lost 4 bases and the J segment 5 bases; nucleotides outside the gene matches: 8. CDR1 and CDR2 from the germline V gene are SGHTA and FQGNSA. In DNA form, the CDR3 reads TGTGCCAGCAGCTCAATGGGGACTAAAAACGAGCAGTACTTC. As protein: CASSSMGTKNEQYF.

This chain uses TRBV28 with TRBJ2-3; TRBD2 might be the D (5 bases). V lost 2 bases, J lost 6 bases, and 12 bases lay in between. This CDR3 has 14 amino acids. CDR1 is MDHEN, CDR2 SYDVKM, per germline. The DNA of the CDR3 is TGTGCCAGCAGTTTAGAGGGCCTGATGGATACGCAGTATTTT. Translation: CASSLEGLMDTQYF. The whole variable domain, remainder taken from reference TRBV28 and TRBJ2-3, is DVKVTQSSRYLVKRTGEKVFLECVQDMDHENMFWYRQDPGLGLRLIYFSYDVKMKEKGDIPEGYSVSREKKERFSLILESASTNQTSMYLCASSLEGLMDTQYFGPGTRLTVL.

This clonotype was counted many times. The V and J genes are TRBV28 and TRBJ2-1; 14 bases fit TRBD2. Germline loops: CDR1 MDHEN, CDR2 SYDVKM. V dropped 5 bases and J dropped 3; count of bases not matched to a gene: 9. This CDR3 spans 18 amino acids. CDR3 amino acids: CASSPGLAGEYLYNEQFF. The CDR3 DNA is TGTGCCAGCAGTCCGGGACTAGCGGGAGAATATCTCTACAATGAGCAGTTCTTC.

This clonotype was seen many times. The V call is TRBV5-1, the J call TRBJ2-7; D not resolved. The CDR3 extends over 13 amino acids. Germline lookup yields CDR1 SGHRS and CDR2 YFSETQ. Trimming removed 2 bases at V and 3 bases at J, with 9 bases between. For the CDR3, the DNA is TGCGCCAGCAGCTTCATTTTCGGCTACGAGCAGTACTTC. It codes for CASSFIFGYEQYF.

This clonotype was recorded a few times. The chain combines TRBV28 with TRBJ2-7, with 9 positions matching TRBD2. Per germline, CDR1 MDHEN and CDR2 SYDVKM. This CDR3 comprises 13 residues. Trimming at V came to 8 bases and at J to 4 bases, leaving 6 bases not matched to a gene. In nucleotides, the CDR3 is TGTGCCAGCGCGGGGGGGGCGCGGTACGAGCAGTACTTC. This codes for CASAGGARYEQYF.

The chain couples TRBV6-1 to TRBJ2-2, with TRBD1 identical over 9 bases. The CDR3 sequence is 14 residues long. J lost 7 bases, V lost 7 bases, and 7 bases had no gene match. CDR1 MNHNS and CDR2 SASEGT come from the germline V gene. The DNA of the CDR3 is TGTGCCAGCAACCCGGACAGGGGCGGCGGGGAGCTGTTTTTT. It codes for CASNPDRGGGELFF.

CDR3 sequence reads: CSALPFGRPFYEQYF. The CDR3 DNA follows: TGCAGTGCTCTCCCCTTCGGGAGGCCCTTTTACGAGCAGTACTTC. This rearrangement joins TRBV20-1 to TRBJ2-7; 7 nucleotides line up with TRBD2. This CDR3 spans 15 amino acids. Trimming took 5 bases from V and 4 from J; bases not matched to a gene: 14. From germline, CDR1 is DFQATT and CDR2 SNEGSKA (reference sequence).

This clonotype is a singleton in its sample. V usage is TRBV19 and J usage is TRBJ2-7; a weak D match, TRBD1 (5 bases). The V end lost 2 bases, the J end lost 0 bases, and 8 bases lay between the germline ends. Per the germline V gene, CDR1 is LNHDA and CDR2 is SQIVND (reference sequence). The CDR3 spans 14 residues. The chain's CDR3 is CASSIIGASYEQYF. CDR3 nucleotide sequence: TGTGCCAGTAGTATAATTGGGGCCTCCTACGAGCAGTACTTC.

This clonotype has at least ten counts. The CDR3 DNA sequence: TGTGCCTGGAGTGATGGGACAGGGGGTCAGCCCCAGCATTTT. Amino acid sequence: CAWSDGTGGQPQHF. This chain uses TRBV30 with TRBJ1-5, with 11 bases identical to TRBD1. The germline CDR1 and CDR2 sequences are GTSNPN and SVGIG (reference sequence). The CDR3 has 14 residues. Trimming at V came to 1 base and at J to 6 bases, leaving 2 bases not matched to a gene. Together with reference TRBV30 and TRBJ1-5, the CDR3 gives the full variable domain: SQTIHQWPATLVQPVGSPLSLECTVEGTSNPNLYWYRQAAGRGLQLLFYSVGIGQISSEVPQNLSASRPQDRQFILSSKKLLLSDSGFYLCAWSDGTGGQPQHFGDGTRLSIL.

This clonotype occurred a few times. This CDR3 is CASNQGVRTEAFF. The CDR3 DNA reads TGTGCCAGCAATCAGGGGGTGAGAACTGAAGCTTTCTTT. The chain joins TRBV19 to TRBJ1-1; 7 bases map to TRBD1. CDR1 is LNHDA, CDR2 SQIVND, per germline (reference sequence). J gave up 5 bases and V 9 bases, and 9 bases lay outside the gene matches. CDR3 length: 13 amino acids.